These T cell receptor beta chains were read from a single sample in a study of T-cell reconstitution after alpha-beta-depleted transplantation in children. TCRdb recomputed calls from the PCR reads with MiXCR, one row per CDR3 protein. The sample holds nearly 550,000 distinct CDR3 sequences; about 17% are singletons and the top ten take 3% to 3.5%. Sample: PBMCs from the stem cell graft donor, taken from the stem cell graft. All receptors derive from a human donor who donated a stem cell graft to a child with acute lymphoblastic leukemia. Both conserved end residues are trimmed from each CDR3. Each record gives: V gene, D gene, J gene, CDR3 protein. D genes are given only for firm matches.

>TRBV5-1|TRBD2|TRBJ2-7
ASTRGTSGDYEQY
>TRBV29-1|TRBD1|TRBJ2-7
SVGQGSSYEQY
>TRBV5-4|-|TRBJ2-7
ASSLWEAYEQY
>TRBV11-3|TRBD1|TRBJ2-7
ASSHRGARVEEQY
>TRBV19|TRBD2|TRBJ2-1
ASSFGTSGRESNEQF
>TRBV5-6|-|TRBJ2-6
ASSLYGLSGANVLT
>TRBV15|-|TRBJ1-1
ATSVPSRAEAF
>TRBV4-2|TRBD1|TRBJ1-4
ASSPPGTGEGEKLF
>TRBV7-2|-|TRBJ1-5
ASSGTGFVQPQH
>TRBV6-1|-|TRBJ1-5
ASSMGGDKPQH
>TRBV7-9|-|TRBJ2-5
ATRAASQETQY
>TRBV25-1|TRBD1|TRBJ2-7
ASSEVGRGRAYEQY
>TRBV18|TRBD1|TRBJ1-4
ASVAGQGSNEKLF
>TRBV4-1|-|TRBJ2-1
ASSLLGGGKPYEQF
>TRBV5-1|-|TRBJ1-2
ASSPRQDFSRYT